This T cell receptor (beta chain) comes out of a study of control samples from healthy donors and cancer patients. TCRdb keeps only in-frame clones here, not all; method: immunoSEQ multiplex PCR. The profile shows more than 85,000 clones, 70% to 90% of them singletons. This clone was found a few times. The CDR3 is 16 amino acids. Per germline, CDR1 LGHNA and CDR2 YNFKEQ. V lost 0 bases, J lost 3 bases, and 1 base stayed unmatched. This TCR was sampled from a woman aged 55-69 years with lung cancer. The chain couples TRBV4-2 to TRBJ2-1, with TRBD2 matching over 11 bases. Sequencing used PBMCs. The CDR3 region is CASSQETSGSYNEQFF. The CDR3 bases are TGTGCCAGCAGCCAAGAAACTAGCGGGAGCTACAATGAGCAGTTCTTC.